These 18 T cell receptor beta chains share one sample of origin, sequenced in a study of blood T cell repertoires in COVID-19. Some clones are missing from TCRdb's copy, which holds only in-frame ones; the method was immunoSEQ multiplex PCR. The sample contains fewer than 120,000 clones, 65% to 90% of which appear only once. Sequencing used peripheral blood. All receptors derive from a woman aged 55-75 years with acute or convalescent COVID-19.

This chain connects TRBV9 to TRBJ2-2, with D maybe TRBD2 (7 bases). This CDR3 has 16 residues. Trimming cost V 4 bases and J 6 bases, with 19 bases left between them. Germline V gives CDR1 SGDLS, CDR2 YYNGEE. The CDR3 coding sequence is TGTGCCAGCAGCTCCCCTGCAGAAGGGGGGGCCGGGGAGCTGTTTTTT. Its translation: CASSSPAEGGAGELFF.

This sequence joins TRBV7-9 and TRBJ2-3; 8 bases are shared with TRBD2. J was trimmed by 1 base and V by 5 bases; bases with no gene match: 8. The CDR3 extends over 16 amino acids. CDR1 is SEHNR, CDR2 FQNEAQ, per germline (reference sequence). The CDR3 DNA sequence: TGTGCCAGCAGCCCGGGGGCGGGGGGTGGCACAGATACGCAGTATTTT. The encoded protein is CASSPGAGGGTDTQYF.

The chain employs TRBV27 and TRBJ1-5; no clear D gene. The germline V and J ends were trimmed by 8 bases and 6 bases, with 17 bases remaining between them. The CDR3 is 14 amino acids. Germline loops: CDR1 MNHEY, CDR2 SMNVEV (reference sequence). This CDR3 reads CASCSTTGSQPQHF. CDR3 coding DNA: TGTGCCAGCTGTTCCACGACTGGCTCTCAGCCCCAGCATTTT.

This clone was counted at least ten times. The CDR3 region is CASSLNPMTSGGSPSTDTQYF. CDR3 bases: TGTGCCAGCAGTTTAAACCCCATGACTAGCGGGGGGAGTCCTAGCACAGATACGCAGTATTTT. The chain links TRBV27 to TRBJ2-3; 13 positions agree with TRBD2. This CDR3 contains 21 residues. Looked up from germline, CDR1 is MNHEY and CDR2 is SMNVEV (reference sequence). V gave up 2 bases and J gave up 0 bases; unmatched junction bases: 14.

The chain has TRBV6-2 or TRBV6-3 and TRBJ2-6; TRBD2 is a possible D gene (6 bases). CDR3 length equals 17 residues. V dropped 0 bases and J dropped 0 bases, with 9 bases sitting between them. Germline V CDR1 and CDR2: MNHEY, SVGEGT. The CDR3 DNA sequence: TGTGCCAGCAGTTACTCGAGCGGGTACTCTGGGGCCAACGTCCTGACTTTC. This encodes CASSYSSGYSGANVLTF.

The chain links TRBV11-3 to TRBJ2-5, with 12 bases lining up with TRBD2. Unmatched junction bases numbered 9, after V lost 5 bases and J lost 2 bases. The CDR3 consists of 17 residues. Germline lookup yields CDR1 SGHNT and CDR2 YENEEA. The CDR3 is CASSPRALAGGQETQYF. The DNA for the CDR3 is TGTGCCAGCAGCCCCCGAGCCCTAGCGGGGGGGCAAGAGACCCAGTACTTC.

This chain links TRBV30 with TRBJ1-3; tentatively, D is TRBD1 (6 bases). The CDR3 spans 13 residues. Trimming removed 5 bases from V and 0 bases from J, with 8 bases in between. Germline CDR1 GTSNPN, CDR2 SVGIG (reference sequence). The CDR3 spells CAWDRSSGNTIYF. The CDR3 nucleotides read TGTGCCTGGGACAGGAGCTCTGGAAACACCATATATTTT.

The chain employs TRBV28 and TRBJ1-2; tentative D call: TRBD1 (6 bases). Trimming shortened V by 4 bases and J by 4 bases, and 13 bases separated the two germline ends. This CDR3 is built from 14 residues. Germline V gene sequence: CDR1 MDHEN, CDR2 SYDVKM. The CDR3 protein is CASSSTDRLYGYTF. In DNA form, the CDR3 reads TGTGCCAGCAGTTCCACGGACAGACTCTATGGCTACACCTTC.

The V and J genes are TRBV30 and TRBJ1-4, with TRBD1 as a possible D gene (5 bases). CDR1 is GTSNPN and CDR2 is SVGIG in the germline V gene (reference sequence). V was cut by 1 base and J by 8 bases, with 17 bases left in between. There are 15 residues in the CDR3. CDR3 region: CAWSDFGQGGEKLFF. CDR3 DNA sequence: TGTGCCTGGAGTGATTTCGGGCAGGGAGGCGAAAAACTGTTTTTT.

This clone showed up many times. This sequence joins TRBV7-9 and TRBJ1-1; D not certain. The germline V and J ends were trimmed by 3 bases and 5 bases, with 10 bases remaining between them. This CDR3 has 13 residues. Looked up from germline, CDR1 is SEHNR and CDR2 is FQNEAQ (reference sequence). DNA for the CDR3: TGTGCCAGCAGCTTTCACAGAGTGACTGAAGCTTTCTTT. Amino acid sequence: CASSFHRVTEAFF.

This clone was seen a single time. The chain links TRBV27 to TRBJ2-5, with D unresolved. Germline V lookup: CDR1 MNHEY, CDR2 SMNVEV (reference sequence). Trimming pared 8 bases from V and 3 bases from J, leaving 19 bases between. The CDR3 extends over 15 amino acids. CDR3 DNA: TGTGCCAGCCGCTCTCGCACCCCTCAGGAAGAGACCCAGTACTTC. Amino acid sequence: CASRSRTPQEETQYF.

The gene calls are TRBV7-6 and TRBJ2-3; 8 bases match TRBD2. Germline V gives CDR1 SGHVS, CDR2 FNYEAQ. The junction had 11 bases not matched to a gene; V was cut back by 5 bases and J by 1 base. This CDR3 has 17 amino acids. DNA for the CDR3: TGTGCCAGCAGCGGACATTTACTAGCGGCGGGCACAGATACGCAGTATTTT. It yields the protein CASSGHLLAAGTDTQYF. Full variable domain (rest looked up from reference TRBV7-6 and TRBJ2-3): GAGVSQSPRYKVTKRGQDVALRCDPISGHVSLYWYRQALGQGPEFLTYFNYEAQQDKSGLPNDRFSAERPEGSISTLTIQRTEQRDSAMYRCASSGHLLAAGTDTQYFGPGTRLTVL.

The V and J genes are TRBV24-1 and TRBJ2-3; 11 positions match TRBD2. Germline V gene data show CDR1 as KGHDR and CDR2 as SFDVKD. The CDR3 is made up of 16 amino acids. V lost 4 bases, J lost 2 bases, and 4 bases stayed unmatched. DNA for the CDR3: TGTGCCACCAGTGAATCACTAGCGGGAGACACAGATACGCAGTATTTT. As protein: CATSESLAGDTDTQYF.

CDR3 sequence reads: CASSLDEQRSYNEQFF. CDR3 coding DNA: TGTGCCAGCAGCTTGGACGAGCAGCGCTCCTACAATGAGCAGTTCTTC. The chain couples TRBV5-6 to TRBJ2-1, with D uncertain. The CDR3 has 16 residues. The germline V and J ends were trimmed by 0 bases and 0 bases, with 10 bases remaining between them. From germline, CDR1 is SGHDT and CDR2 YYEEEE. The whole variable domain, filled in from reference TRBV5-6 and TRBJ2-1, reads DAGVTQSPTHLIKTRGQQVTLRCSPKSGHDTVSWYQQALGQGPQFIFQYYEEEERQRGNFPDRFSGHQFPNYSSELNVNALLLGDSALYLCASSLDEQRSYNEQFFGPGTRLTVL.

V gene TRBV4-3 combines with J gene TRBJ1-1, with TRBD1 as a possible D gene (5 bases). This CDR3 has 16 residues. V gave up 1 base and J gave up 3 bases, with 15 bases separating them. The germline V gene has CDR1 LGHNA and CDR2 YSLEER. CDR3 DNA sequence: TGCGCCAGCAGCCAAGGATTAAGAGTAGGGGACACTGAAGCTTTCTTT. This translates into CASSQGLRVGDTEAFF.

CDR3 in amino acids: CASSYSRGQAYEQYF. The CDR3 nucleotides are TGTGCCAGCAGTTACTCGAGGGGACAGGCCTACGAGCAGTACTTC. The gene calls are TRBV6-5 and TRBJ2-7; 8 positions match TRBD1. The CDR3 length is 15 residues. Looked up from germline, CDR1 is MNHEY and CDR2 is SVGAGI. Unmatched junction bases numbered 3, after V lost 0 bases and J lost 2 bases.

The chain carries TRBV7-2 and TRBJ2-5; D is possibly TRBD1 (6 bases). Trimming stripped 5 bases from V and 3 bases from J, with 13 bases between. Germline V gene lookup returns CDR1 SGHTA and CDR2 FQGNSA. The CDR3 extends over 14 amino acids. The CDR3 protein is CASSATGTKETQYF. CDR3 nucleotides: TGTGCCAGCAGCGCAACCGGGACAAAAGAGACCCAGTACTTC.

The chain is built from TRBV28 and TRBJ1-6; maybe TRBD1 (5 bases). There are 12 residues in the CDR3. V was pared by 8 bases and J by 8 bases, with 10 bases between. Germline V gene lookup returns CDR1 MDHEN and CDR2 SYDVKM. The CDR3 nucleotides are TGTGCCAGCTCAGGGTTGTATTCACCCCTCCACTTT. It is translated as CASSGLYSPLHF.